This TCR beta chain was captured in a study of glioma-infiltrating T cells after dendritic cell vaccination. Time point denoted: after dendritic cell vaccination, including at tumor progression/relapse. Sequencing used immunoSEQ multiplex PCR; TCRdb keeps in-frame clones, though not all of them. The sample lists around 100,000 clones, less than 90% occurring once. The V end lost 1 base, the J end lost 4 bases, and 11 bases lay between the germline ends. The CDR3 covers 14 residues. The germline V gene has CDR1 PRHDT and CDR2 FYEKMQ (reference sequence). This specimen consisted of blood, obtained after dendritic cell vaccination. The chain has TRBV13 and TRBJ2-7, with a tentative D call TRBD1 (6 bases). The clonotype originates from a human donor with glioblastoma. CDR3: CASSLEQGPYEQYF. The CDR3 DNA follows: TGTGCCAGCAGCTTAGAACAGGGTCCTTACGAGCAGTACTTC.